This is a list of T cell receptor beta chains from one sample in a study of radiotherapy plus CTLA-4 blockade in lung cancer. Method: immunoSEQ multiplex PCR; TCRdb's copy keeps in-frame clones and lacks some. The table lists around 30,000 clones, 60% to 75% of them singletons. Sequencing used peripheral blood, obtained from a patient treated with radiotherapy plus ipilimumab. These receptors were obtained from a human donor with non-small cell lung cancer whose response to radiotherapy plus ipilimumab could not be evaluated. CDR3s include the opening cysteine and the closing phenylalanine or tryptophan. The order of the fields is J gene, D gene, clone size, V gene, CDR3 DNA, CDR3 protein. D genes are given only for firm matches. The listing skips clone size in some rows; elsewhere it reads once, few, many or a size class.

TRBJ1-1 TRBD1 NA TRBV5-5 TGTGCCAGCAGCTCTCGCCGGACAGGTGAAACTGAAGCTTTCTTT CASSSRRTGETEAFF
TRBJ1-4 TRBD1 NA TRBV15 TGTGCCACCAGATCAAAATCCGGGACAGGGTATGAAAAACTGTTTTTT CATRSKSGTGYEKLFF
TRBJ1-1 TRBD1 NA TRBV5-1 TGCGCCAGCAGTTTTACAGGGGGAAACATGAACACTGAAGCTTTCTTT CASSFTGGNMNTEAFF
TRBJ1-1 NA NA TRBV29-1 TGCAGCGTTGGTATTCGCGAGGGCACTGAAGCTTTCTTT CSVGIREGTEAFF
TRBJ1-5 NA NA TRBV2 TGTGCCACCGCCGGGGGGTCGAGCAATCAGCCCCAGCATTTT CATAGGSSNQPQHF
TRBJ2-1 TRBD2 NA TRBV19 TGTGCCAGTAGTCCCGGGGGGTTAGCGGGAGGCCTCAATGAGCAGTTCTTC CASSPGGLAGGLNEQFF
TRBJ2-5 TRBD2 NA TRBV27 TGTGCCAGCAGTTTCGGGGGGGAGACCCAGTACTTC CASSFGGETQYF
TRBJ2-3 NA once TRBV14 TGTGCCAGCAGCCAAGATATGATAGTTGATACGCAGTATTTT CASSQDMIVDTQYF
TRBJ2-7 TRBD1 NA TRBV7-9 TGTGCCAGCAGCTTGACGACAGGGAACGAGCAGTACTTC CASSLTTGNEQYF
TRBJ2-3 NA NA TRBV19 TGTGCCAGTAGTATAGGGGCGGGACGGACCCCAAGTACGCAGTATTTT CASSIGAGRTPSTQYF
TRBJ2-7 TRBD1 NA TRBV18 TGTGCCAGCTCACCAAGACAGGGAGCCTACGAGCAGTACTTC CASSPRQGAYEQYF
TRBJ2-7 NA NA TRBV7-3 TGTGCCAGCAGCCCCACGGCGGGTTCCTACGAGCAGTACTTC CASSPTAGSYEQYF
TRBJ2-7 NA NA TRBV7-9 TGTGCCAGCAGCCCCACGACAGATACCTACGAGCAGTACTTC CASSPTTDTYEQYF
TRBJ1-6 TRBD1 once TRBV5-1 TGCGCCAGCAGCTTGGATGGGACAGGGAATTCACCCCTCCACTTT CASSLDGTGNSPLHF
TRBJ2-7 NA NA TRBV20-1 TGCAGTGCTCTTCAGTCCCACGAGCAGTACTTC CSALQSHEQYF
TRBJ2-7 TRBD1 NA TRBV6-1 TGTGCCAGCAGGACAGGGGGCTCCTCCTACGAGCAGTACTTC CASRTGGSSYEQYF
TRBJ2-1 NA NA TRBV6-1 TGTGCCAGCACCCAATACCAGGCCTACAATGAGCAGTTCTTC CASTQYQAYNEQFF
TRBJ2-7 TRBD2 NA TRBV19 TGTGCCAGTAGCACCATCGCCGGGACTAGCGGACTCGGGGTGGCGTTCGAGCAGTACTTC CASSTIAGTSGLGVAFEQYF
TRBJ2-3 TRBD2 NA TRBV19 TGTGCCAGTAGTATTCTGACTAGCGACACAGATACGCAGTATTTT CASSILTSDTDTQYF
TRBJ2-7 NA NA TRBV20-1 TGCAGTGCTATGAGGGGAGGCGAGCAGTACTTC CSAMRGGEQYF
TRBJ1-1 NA NA TRBV2 TGTGCCAGCAGGCCTGAACAGACAGGGAACACTGAAGCTTTCTTT CASRPEQTGNTEAFF
TRBJ1-2 NA once TRBV9 TGTGCCAGCAGCGTAGGCCAGGGTAACTATGGCTACACCTTC CASSVGQGNYGYTF
TRBJ1-2 TRBD1 NA TRBV6-5 TGTGCCAGCAGTCCCTCAGGGGGCTATGGCTACACCTTC CASSPSGGYGYTF
TRBJ1-4 NA few TRBV7-9 TGTGCCAGCAGTCACCCAAGAGTCCCTGCAACTAATGAAAAACTGTTTTTT CASSHPRVPATNEKLFF
TRBJ1-2 NA few TRBV7-6 TGTGCCAGCAGCTTCACTGTTGGCTATGGCTACACCTTC CASSFTVGYGYTF
TRBJ1-5 NA NA TRBV2 TGTGCCAGCAGTGGAGGGACTCGGAATCAGCCCCAGCATTTT CASSGGTRNQPQHF
TRBJ1-4 NA NA TRBV7-6 TGTGCCAGCAGCAGATCAGGGGTGGCTAATGAAAAACTGTTTTTT CASSRSGVANEKLFF
TRBJ2-3 TRBD2 NA TRBV5-1 TGCGCCAGCAGCCCCGGACTAGCGGGAGGCACAGATACGCAGTATTTT CASSPGLAGGTDTQYF
TRBJ2-7 TRBD2 NA TRBV6-5 TGTGCCAGCAGTCTCAGCGGGAGGGCCTACGAGCAGTACTTC CASSLSGRAYEQYF
TRBJ1-4 TRBD1 NA TRBV7-2 TGTGCCAGCAGCCCACAGGGGGCGTATGAAAAACTGTTTTTT CASSPQGAYEKLFF
TRBJ2-2 NA once TRBV18 TGTGCCAGCTCACCACACCGACCCCCCGGAGGGACCGGGGAGCTGTTTTTT CASSPHRPPGGTGELFF
TRBJ2-1 TRBD2 NA TRBV6-5 TGTGCCAGCTTAAGCGGGAGGGGCAATGAGCAGTTCTTC CASLSGRGNEQFF
TRBJ2-7 TRBD2 NA TRBV5-1 TGCGCCAGCAGCCCCGGGGGGGGAAACGAGCAGTACTTC CASSPGGGNEQYF
TRBJ2-1 NA few TRBV13 TGTGCCAGCAGCTTATCCGGGAACTGGGTCAATGAGCAGTTCTTC CASSLSGNWVNEQFF
TRBJ2-1 TRBD2 few TRBV10-2 TGCGCCAGCATGGCTAGCGGCTACAATGAGCAGTTCTTC CASMASGYNEQFF
TRBJ2-6 NA NA TRBV7-2 TGTGCCAGCAGCTCCCAGGGGTCCCGCTCTGGGGCCAACGTCCTGACTTTC CASSSQGSRSGANVLTF
TRBJ2-1 TRBD2 NA TRBV2 TGTGCCAGCAGTCGACTAGCTCAGGGAGAGCAGTTCTTC CASSRLAQGEQFF
TRBJ2-1 NA NA TRBV6-6 TGTGCCAGCAGTTACTCTCGGGGCAATGAGCAGTTCTTC CASSYSRGNEQFF
TRBJ1-6 NA NA TRBV5-1 TGCGCCAGCAGCGCGAGGGAAGGGACACCCCTCCACTTT CASSAREGTPLHF
TRBJ2-3 NA NA TRBV9 TGTGCCAGCAGCGTGGGCCACACAGATACGCAGTATTTT CASSVGHTDTQYF
TRBJ2-1 TRBD1 few TRBV28 TGTGCCAGCAGTACCTCCGGGACAGGGGTGCATGAGCAGTTCTTC CASSTSGTGVHEQFF
TRBJ2-7 TRBD1 NA TRBV5-5 TGTGCCAGCAGCTTACAGGGGGCCTACGAGCAGTACTTC CASSLQGAYEQYF
TRBJ2-7 NA NA TRBV6-1 TGTGCCAGCAGTGAAAGGGGGAGCTCCGAGCAGTACTTC CASSERGSSEQYF
TRBJ1-2 NA NA TRBV6-5 TGTGCCAGCAGTGAAGGAACAGATGGCTACACCTTC CASSEGTDGYTF
TRBJ2-3 NA NA TRBV2 TGTGCCAGCAGGGAACGCGGATCCGCAGATACGCAGTATTTT CASRERGSADTQYF